The rows below give T cell receptor beta chains drawn from one sample of a study of T cells in Graves' hyperthyroidism and ophthalmopathy. TCRdb passed the multiplex PCR reads through MiXCR, listing each CDR3 protein once. The data contain 500,000 to 700,000 distinct CDR3 sequences, about a sixth of them singletons. The specimen sequenced was blood. These receptors all stem from a woman aged 18-29 years with Graves' hyperthyroidism. CDR3s leave out the opening cysteine and the closing phenylalanine or tryptophan.

CDR3,J,V
AWSRAENEQF,TRBJ2-1,TRBV30
ASSFGWGYEQY,TRBJ2-7,TRBV27
SVEVPGAPEKLF,TRBJ1-4,TRBV29-1
ASSQSRGLISYNEQF,TRBJ2-1,TRBV14
SATLPLRETQY,TRBJ2-5,TRBV20-1
ASSFRDRAYEQF,TRBJ2-1,TRBV11-2
AISGGLAGGRLIWEQY,TRBJ2-7,TRBV10-3
ASKSYNEQF,TRBJ2-1,TRBV2
AIRPSGPSSYEQY,TRBJ2-7,TRBV10-3
ASSTGLANTGELF,TRBJ2-2,TRBV28
ASSRSRDRGTGELF,TRBJ2-2,TRBV12-3/TRBV12-4
ASLRQLNTEAF,TRBJ1-1,TRBV2
ASRPVENEKLF,TRBJ1-4,TRBV7-9
ASSGTTNEQF,TRBJ2-1,TRBV5-1
ASSGFRGGNEQF,TRBJ2-1,TRBV28
ASSTEYFTEAF,TRBJ1-1,TRBV19
ATSGRGAGTGELF,TRBJ2-2,TRBV24-1
ASSQIAGLVDTQY,TRBJ2-3,TRBV28
ASSYRTSGGFGELF,TRBJ2-2,TRBV6-6
ASSLWGAYEQY,TRBJ2-7,TRBV28
ASSEFRGTNTGELF,TRBJ2-2,TRBV25-1
ASTLIRDSPLH,TRBJ1-6,TRBV6-1
ASSSTGEGGYT,TRBJ1-2,TRBV5-1
ASSWTGVEQF,TRBJ2-1,TRBV11-2
ASSPGLAGREAQY,TRBJ2-5,TRBV14
SAREDGEKLF,TRBJ1-4,TRBV20-1
SARDRGTDPYEQY,TRBJ2-7,TRBV20-1
ASTQPLLSGNTIY,TRBJ1-3,TRBV12-3/TRBV12-4
SANSGTGDVEPQH,TRBJ1-5,TRBV20-1